This T cell receptor beta chain stems from a study of T-cell reconstitution after alpha-beta-depleted transplantation in children. The V and J ends lost 6 bases and 6 bases respectively, with 13 bases between them. The CDR3 runs 12 residues. Germline assignment: CDR1 DFQATT and CDR2 SNEGSKA (reference sequence). Ten or more counts support this clonotype. Its antigen remains unidentified. Unique molecular identifiers were incorporated when the TCRbeta library was constructed. TCRdb itself ran the PCR reads through MiXCR, one entry per CDR3 protein. The data hold 130,000 or so distinct CDR3 sequences, with about 9.6% observed a single time. Overall study findings and caveats: Alpha-beta T cells about two months after transplant reportedly derived from several hundred expanded graft clones.

Sequencing used PBMCs, mostly from graft donor cells, obtained 180 days after TCRalphabeta/CD19-depleted stem cell transplant. This receptor was obtained from a girl under three years old who had a stem cell transplant for combined immunodeficiency, so the T cells may come from the graft donor. This chain joins TRBV20-1 and TRBJ2-3; possibly TRBD2 for D (5 bases). CDR3 in amino acids: CSAEERVDTQYF. In nucleotides, the CDR3 is TGCAGTGCAGAAGAGAGGGTGGATACGCAGTATTTT.